This T cell receptor beta chain was documented in a study of post-analysis software for immune sequencing data. Turning to the study itself: The courses of disease that were included comprised relapsing-remitting, secondary progressive and progressive-relapsing multiple sclerosis.

Study-level results: The study found TRBV5-6, TRBV5-1 and TRBV20-1 among a few TRBV segments more frequent in patients than controls.

Germline loops: CDR1 DFQATT, CDR2 SNEGSKA (reference sequence). The CDR3 extends over 15 amino acids. The trim removed 5 bases at V and 6 bases at J, leaving 11 bases unmatched. This clonotype appeared a few times. Its target is unknown. Prepared libraries of TCR beta cDNA carried unique molecular identifiers. T cells numbering about 0.85 to 11 million yielded cDNA molecules that totaled around 500,000. TCRdb redid the calling of the PCR reads with MiXCR, one entry per CDR3 protein. The sample has roughly 430,000 distinct CDR3 sequences, approximately 42% seen once. The clonotype originates from a girl aged 2 to 9 with multiple sclerosis. V is TRBV20-1 and J is TRBJ1-5, with TRBD1 matching 9 bases. Sequencing input: blood. The CDR3 region is CSASRGQGGSQPQHF. The DNA for the CDR3 is TGCAGTGCTTCCAGGGGACAGGGTGGTAGTCAGCCCCAGCATTTT.